These T cell receptor beta chains were read from a single sample in a study of blood T cell repertoires in COVID-19. The method was immunoSEQ multiplex PCR; TCRdb's version includes in-frame clones alone and lacks a portion of them. The sample has roughly 150,000 clones, 84% seen once; the top ten hold about a tenth. Input material: peripheral blood. Receptors were obtained from a man between 65 and 85 years old with active or convalescent COVID-19. CDR3s include the opening cysteine and the closing phenylalanine or tryptophan. The D gene is left open where the match is weak. Some rows mark clone size as missing; the rest say once, few, many or name a class of expanded clone.

>TRBJ2-1|TRBD2|14|TRBV5-4|NA
TGTGCCAGCAGCGCGCTAGCGGAGAACAATGAGCAGTTCTTC
CASSALAENNEQFF
>TRBJ2-1|NA|15|TRBV6-2/TRBV6-3|NA
TGTGCCAGCAGTTACTCGCGGGCAGGGGAAAATGAGCAGTTCTTC
CASSYSRAGENEQFF
>TRBJ2-4|TRBD2|12|TRBV29-1|NA
TGCAGCGTCTCTCGGGGGGAAAACATTCAGTACTTC
CSVSRGENIQYF
>TRBJ1-2|NA|15|TRBV28|NA
TGTGCCAGCAGTCCTTTATTCGGGGCTAACTATGGCTACACCTTC
CASSPLFGANYGYTF
>TRBJ2-1|TRBD1|15|TRBV6-6|NA
TGTGCCAGCAGTTACGGGACAGGGGGGAGAAATGAGCAGTTCTTC
CASSYGTGGRNEQFF
>TRBJ2-7|TRBD2|16|TRBV3-1/TRBV3-2|once
TGTGCCAGCAGCCAAGGACTAGCGGGAGGATCCTACGAGCAGTACTTC
CASSQGLAGGSYEQYF
>TRBJ2-2|TRBD1|16|TRBV19|NA
TGTGCCAGTAGTATAGGGGGGACAGGGATCACCGGGGAGCTGTTTTTT
CASSIGGTGITGELFF
>TRBJ1-2|NA|15|TRBV6-5|NA
TGTGCCAGCATTATCTCGGGGGATTATAACTATGGCTACACCTTC
CASIISGDYNYGYTF
>TRBJ2-3|NA|13|TRBV7-2|few
TGTGCCAGCAGCTTAGAACCGGCGGGTACGCAGTATTTT
CASSLEPAGTQYF
>TRBJ2-1|NA|18|TRBV11-2|NA
TGTGCCAGCAGCTCCCCCCAAAGAGAGCCCCTCTCCTACAATGAGCAGTTCTTC
CASSSPQREPLSYNEQFF
>TRBJ2-2|TRBD1|17|TRBV7-2|NA
TGTGCCAGCAGCTCCAAGGGGACAGGGGGCCGGACCGGGGAGCTGTTTTTT
CASSSKGTGGRTGELFF
>TRBJ2-2|NA|13|TRBV11-3|NA
TGTGCCAGCAGCTTAGGATCGGCCGGGGAGCTGTTTTTT
CASSLGSAGELFF
>TRBJ1-1|TRBD1|14|TRBV11-3|NA
TGTGCCAGCAGCTCCGGGACAGGGTGGACTGAAGCTTTCTTT
CASSSGTGWTEAFF
>TRBJ2-7|TRBD1|18|TRBV19|NA
TGTGCCAGTAGTCAGGGACAGGGTATGGCTAGCGGCTTCTACGAGCAGTACTTC
CASSQGQGMASGFYEQYF
>TRBJ2-3|TRBD1|15|TRBV9|NA
TGTGCCAGCAGCGATGGGGACAGGGGAACAGATACGCAGTATTTT
CASSDGDRGTDTQYF
>TRBJ2-7|NA|13|TRBV30|few
TGTGCCTGGGCCAGTTTCCGCTCCTACGAGCAGTACTTC
CAWASFRSYEQYF
>TRBJ2-5|NA|14|TRBV5-4|NA
TGTGCCAGCAGTCACGGACAGCGAGAAGAGACCCAGTACTTC
CASSHGQREETQYF
>TRBJ2-2|NA|12|TRBV24-1|NA
TGTGCCACCAGTTCTGGCTCCGGGGAGCTGTTTTTT
CATSSGSGELFF
>TRBJ1-3|NA|15|TRBV30|NA
TGTGCCTGGAGCCTGGGACACTTCTCTGGAAACACCATATATTTT
CAWSLGHFSGNTIYF
>TRBJ2-3|TRBD1|15|TRBV5-1|NA
TGCGCCAGCAGCCCGGGGACAGGGTCCACAGATACGCAGTATTTT
CASSPGTGSTDTQYF
>TRBJ1-2|NA|14|TRBV5-4|NA
TGTGCCAGCAGCTTGGGGGGCTCTAACTATGGCTACACCTTC
CASSLGGSNYGYTF
>TRBJ2-1|TRBD2|15|TRBV10-3|NA
TGTGCCATCAGCTCAGGACTAGCGGCCTCCAATGAGCAGTTCTTC
CAISSGLAASNEQFF
>TRBJ2-5|NA|14|TRBV2|NA
TGTGCCAGCAGTCCCTCTAGACTGGAAGAGACCCAGTACTTC
CASSPSRLEETQYF
>TRBJ2-5|TRBD1|15|TRBV29-1|NA
TGCAGCGTTGTAGGCAAAGGGGGCCTTGAGGTGACCCAGTACTTC
CSVVGKGGLEVTQYF
>TRBJ1-1|NA|15|TRBV9|NA
TGTGCCAGCAGCGCCCAAGCGACAGCGAACACTGAAGCTTTCTTT
CASSAQATANTEAFF
>TRBJ1-3|NA|16|TRBV18|NA
TGTGCCAGCTCAGCAGTTAGGGAGCGCTCTGGAAACACCATATATTTT
CASSAVRERSGNTIYF
>TRBJ1-1|TRBD1|16|TRBV4-3|NA
TGCGCCAGCAGCCCTCGCCGGACAGGGGGAAGTACTGAAGCTTTCTTT
CASSPRRTGGSTEAFF
>TRBJ1-6|NA|13|TRBV7-2|few
TGTGCCAGCACGAGCCAGGTGAATTCACCCCTCCACTTT
CASTSQVNSPLHF
>TRBJ1-1|TRBD1|15|TRBV25-1|NA
TGTGCCAGCAGTGATCCGGGACAGGGGAACACTGAAGCTTTCTTT
CASSDPGQGNTEAFF
>TRBJ1-1|NA|14|TRBV3-1/TRBV3-2|NA
TGTGCCAGCAACAAAAGGGAGGGGAACACTGAAGCTTTCTTT
CASNKREGNTEAFF
>TRBJ1-2|NA|11|TRBV28|NA
TGTGCCACCAGGCCGGGGTATGGCTACACCTTC
CATRPGYGYTF
>TRBJ2-5|TRBD2|12|TRBV5-1|few
TGCGCCAGTAGCGGGAGGGCAGAGACCCAGTACTTC
CASSGRAETQYF
>TRBJ1-1|NA|15|TRBV20-1|few
TGCAGTGCTAGTCGGGGGATTTGGATGAACACTGAAGCTTTCTTT
CSASRGIWMNTEAFF
>TRBJ2-2|TRBD2|16|TRBV24-1|NA
TGTGCCACCAGTGATTTGAGGAGCGGGGCCACCGGGGAGCTGTTTTTT
CATSDLRSGATGELFF
>TRBJ2-7|NA|14|TRBV19|NA
TGTGCCAGTAGTGCTTCCGGGAACTCCTACGAGCAGTACTTC
CASSASGNSYEQYF
>TRBJ2-6|NA|15|TRBV7-2|NA
TGTGCCAGCAGCTTAGGAGTGGCTGGGGCCAACGTCCTGACTTTC
CASSLGVAGANVLTF
>TRBJ2-5|NA|13|TRBV29-1|NA
TGCAGCGTTGGATTAGCGGTACAAGAGACCCAGTACTTC
CSVGLAVQETQYF
>TRBJ1-2|TRBD1|15|TRBV11-3|NA
TGTGCCAGCAGCTTACCCCGGGGACAGGGCTCTGGCTACACCTTC
CASSLPRGQGSGYTF
>TRBJ1-2|TRBD1|14|TRBV4-3|NA
TGCGCCAGCAGCCAAGGCAGGGGGCTTTATGGCTACACCTTC
CASSQGRGLYGYTF
>TRBJ2-1|TRBD2|15|TRBV28|NA
TGTGCCAGCAGTCCGACCGGGACTAGCATGAATGAGCAGTTCTTC
CASSPTGTSMNEQFF
>TRBJ2-3|TRBD2|14|TRBV6-5|NA
TGTGCCAGCAGGGTAGCGGGGAGCACAGATACGCAGTATTTT
CASRVAGSTDTQYF
>TRBJ1-5|NA|13|TRBV28|few
TGTGCCAGCAACACAGGGATAATCAACCCCCAGCATTTT
CASNTGIINPQHF
>TRBJ1-6|TRBD1|15|TRBV9|NA
TGTGCCAGCAGCGTAGTGGACAGGGGAGATTCACCCCTCCACTTT
CASSVVDRGDSPLHF
>TRBJ2-7|TRBD2|15|TRBV5-4|NA
TGTGCCAGCAGCGGGGGACTAGCGGGAGGCTACGAGCAGTACTTC
CASSGGLAGGYEQYF
>TRBJ2-7|TRBD2|14|TRBV6-5|NA
TGTGCCAGCAGACTAGGCGGGGGGAACTACGAGCAGTACTTC
CASRLGGGNYEQYF
>TRBJ2-1|TRBD2|20|TRBV18|NA
TGTGCCAGCTCCCCTAGGCCCGGGACTAGCGGGAGCCCCCCGGTTAATGAGCAGTTCTTC
CASSPRPGTSGSPPVNEQFF
>TRBJ1-1|NA|14|TRBV28|NA
TGTGCCAGCAGTACGACGGGGGGCTACACTGAAGCTTTCTTT
CASSTTGGYTEAFF
>TRBJ2-1|NA|14|TRBV30|NA
TGTGCCTGGGGGGACATTAACTCCTACAATGAGCAGTTCTTC
CAWGDINSYNEQFF
>TRBJ2-7|NA|13|TRBV15|many
TGTGCCACCAGCAGGAGAGGAGCCTACGAGCAGTACTTC
CATSRRGAYEQYF
>TRBJ1-1|NA|11|TRBV3-1/TRBV3-2|NA
TGTGCCAGCAGCCAAGGGCAAACGGCTTTCTTT
CASSQGQTAFF
>TRBJ2-7|NA|16|TRBV15|NA
TGTGCCACCAGCAGAGGCCGGGGTGGCTCGTCCTACGAGCAGTACTTC
CATSRGRGGSSYEQYF
>TRBJ2-2|NA|13|TRBV10-2|many
TGCGCCAGCAAACGGACATTCACCGGGGAGCTGTTTTTT
CASKRTFTGELFF
>TRBJ2-1|NA|15|TRBV7-8|NA
TGTGCCAGCAGCTTAGCAGAACTAGCCTTGGATGAGCAGTTCTTC
CASSLAELALDEQFF
>TRBJ1-4|NA|13|TRBV28|NA
TGTGCCAGCAATGGACTGGAGGATGAAAAACTGTTTTTT
CASNGLEDEKLFF
>TRBJ2-1|TRBD2|20|TRBV4-3|NA
TGCGCCAGCAGCCAAGAACCGGGACTAGCGGGGCCTAGCTCCTACAATGAGCAGTTCTTC
CASSQEPGLAGPSSYNEQFF
>TRBJ1-6|TRBD1|16|TRBV11-2|NA
TGTGCCAGCAGCTTAGGGGGACAGCTAAATAATTCACCCCTCCACTTT
CASSLGGQLNNSPLHF
>TRBJ2-7|NA|13|TRBV12-3/TRBV12-4|NA
TGTGCCATCCTCCCGGGAGATCTTTGGGGGCAGTACTTC
CAILPGDLWGQYF